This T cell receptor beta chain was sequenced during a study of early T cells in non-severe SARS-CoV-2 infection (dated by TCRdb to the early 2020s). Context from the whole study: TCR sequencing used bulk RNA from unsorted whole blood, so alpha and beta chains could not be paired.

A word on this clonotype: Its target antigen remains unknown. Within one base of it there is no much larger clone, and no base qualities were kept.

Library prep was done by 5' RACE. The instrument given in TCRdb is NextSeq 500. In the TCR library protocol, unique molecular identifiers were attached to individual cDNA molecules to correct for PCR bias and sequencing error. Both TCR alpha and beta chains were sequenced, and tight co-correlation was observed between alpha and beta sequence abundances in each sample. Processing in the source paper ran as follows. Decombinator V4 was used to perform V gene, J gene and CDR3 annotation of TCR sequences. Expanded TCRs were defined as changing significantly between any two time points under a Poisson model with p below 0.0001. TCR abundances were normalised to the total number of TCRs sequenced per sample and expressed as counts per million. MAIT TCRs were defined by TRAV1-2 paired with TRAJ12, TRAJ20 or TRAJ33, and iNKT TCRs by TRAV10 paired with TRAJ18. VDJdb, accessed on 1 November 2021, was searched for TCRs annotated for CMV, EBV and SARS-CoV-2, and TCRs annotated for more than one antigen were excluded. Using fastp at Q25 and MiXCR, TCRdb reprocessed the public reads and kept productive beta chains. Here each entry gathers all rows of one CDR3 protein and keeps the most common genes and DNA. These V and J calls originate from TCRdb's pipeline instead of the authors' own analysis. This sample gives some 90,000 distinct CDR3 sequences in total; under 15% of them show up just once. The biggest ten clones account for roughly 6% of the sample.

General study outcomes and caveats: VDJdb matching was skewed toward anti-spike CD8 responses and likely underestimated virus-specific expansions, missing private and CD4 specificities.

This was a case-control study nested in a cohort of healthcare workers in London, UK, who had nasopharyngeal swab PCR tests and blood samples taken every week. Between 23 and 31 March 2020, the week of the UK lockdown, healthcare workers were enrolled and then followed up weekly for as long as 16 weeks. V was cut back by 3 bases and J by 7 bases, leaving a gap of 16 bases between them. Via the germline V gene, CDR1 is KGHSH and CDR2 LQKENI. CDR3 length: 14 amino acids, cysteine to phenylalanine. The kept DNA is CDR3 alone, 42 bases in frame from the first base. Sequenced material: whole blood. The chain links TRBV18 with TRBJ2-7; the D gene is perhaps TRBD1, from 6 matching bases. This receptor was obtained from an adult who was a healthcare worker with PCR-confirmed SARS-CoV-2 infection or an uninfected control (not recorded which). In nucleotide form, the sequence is TGTGCCAGCTCACCTCCGGACAGCCGAAGGGAGCAGTACTTC. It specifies CASSPPDSRREQYF.